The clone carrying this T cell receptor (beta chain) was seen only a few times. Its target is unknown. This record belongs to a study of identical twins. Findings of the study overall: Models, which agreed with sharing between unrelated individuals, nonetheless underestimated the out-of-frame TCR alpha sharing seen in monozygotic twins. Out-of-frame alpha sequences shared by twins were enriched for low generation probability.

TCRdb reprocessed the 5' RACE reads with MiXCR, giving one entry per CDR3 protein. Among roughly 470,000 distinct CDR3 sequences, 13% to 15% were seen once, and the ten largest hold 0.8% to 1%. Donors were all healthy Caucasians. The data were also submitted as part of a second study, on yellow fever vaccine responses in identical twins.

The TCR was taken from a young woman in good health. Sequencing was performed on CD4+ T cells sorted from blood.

CDR3 DNA: TGTGCCAGCAGACCCTACGGGACTAGCGGGAGGGCCGAGCAGTACTTC. Translated: CASRPYGTSGRAEQYF. This chain uses TRBV6-2 or TRBV6-3 with TRBJ2-7, with 16 bases aligning to TRBD2. This CDR3 has 16 amino acids. Germline V CDR1 and CDR2: MNHEY, SVGEGT. V lost 6 bases, J lost 6 bases, and 8 bases stayed unmatched.